The 28 T cell receptor beta chains below come from one sample, sequenced in a study of spatial heterogeneity in lung cancer. Time point specified: sample taken at primary tumor resection. A single record per CDR3 protein comes from TCRdb applying MiXCR to the 5' RACE reads. Of fewer than 3,000 distinct CDR3 sequences in the sample, about 53% were seen once. Study-wide findings and caveats: Tumor mutation counts were tracked by expanded intratumoral alpha and beta TCR counts.

These receptors are not linked to any known antigen. This sample comprised lung tumor tissue, obtained at surgery. These receptor sequences come from a male donor with early-stage non-small cell lung cancer.

V is TRBV6-1 and J is TRBJ1-1; no firm D call. CDR1 and CDR2 from the germline V gene are MNHNS and SASEGT. The CDR3 has 14 amino acids. Trimming pared 10 bases from V and 5 bases from J, leaving 20 bases between. This chain's CDR3 is CATSQRAMGTEAFF. The CDR3 DNA reads TGTGCCACGTCTCAGCGGGCAATGGGGACTGAAGCTTTCTTT.

This clonotype is labeled medium-sized. The J gene is TRBJ2-3, the V gene TRBV7-2; no reliable D call. Germline-derived CDR1 and CDR2 are SGHTA and FQGNSA. The CDR3 totals 13 residues. V lost 1 base and J 0 bases, leaving 2 bases between the germline ends. The CDR3 sequence is CASSLDSTDTQYF. The CDR3 bases are TGTGCCAGCAGCTTAGACAGCACAGATACGCAGTATTTT.

This clonotype was counted between two and nine times. This chain uses TRBV7-3 with TRBJ1-1; D remains ambiguous. The length of the CDR3 is 14 residues. Trimming removed 5 bases at V and 1 base at J, with 11 bases between. CDR1 SGHTA and CDR2 FQGTGA come from the germline V gene. CDR3 region: CASSPPGPNTEAFF. The CDR3 DNA reads as TGTGCCAGCAGCCCCCCCGGACCGAACACTGAAGCTTTCTTT.

This clonotype counts as medium-sized. This rearrangement joins TRBV5-1 to TRBJ2-2; 8 bases line up with TRBD2. Germline CDR1 is SGHRS and CDR2 is YFSETQ. V was clipped by 1 base and J by 0 bases; unmatched bases: 2. The CDR3 has 16 residues. This CDR3 reads CASSLSGLANTGELFF. The CDR3 DNA reads as TGCGCCAGCAGCTTGTCGGGACTAGCGAACACCGGGGAGCTGTTTTTT.

The V gene is TRBV7-2, the J gene TRBJ2-3; D is ambiguous. This CDR3 is 14 amino acids long. V lost 4 bases and J lost 0, with 8 bases in between. Germline CDR1 reads SGHTA; CDR2 reads FQGNSA. Written as DNA, the CDR3 is TGTGCCAGCAGCTATATTGCTAGCACAGATACGCAGTATTTT. It specifies CASSYIASTDTQYF.

This clonotype appeared once. CDR3 region: CATSREEATGELFF. The DNA of the CDR3 is TGTGCCACCAGCAGAGAAGAGGCCACCGGGGAGCTGTTTTTT. The rearrangement joins TRBV15 to TRBJ2-2, with D uncertain. Trimming left V 0 bases short and J 4 bases short, with 6 bases between. The CDR3 runs to 14 residues. Germline CDR1 reads LNHNV; CDR2 reads YYDKDF (reference sequence).

This clonotype has only a few counts. The genes are TRBV2 and TRBJ2-5; tentative D call: TRBD1 (6 bases). With 6 bases removed from V and 2 bases from J, the gap between germline ends came to 16 bases. Germline-derived CDR1 and CDR2 are SNHLY and FYNNEI. The CDR3 has 15 residues. CDR3 sequence (DNA): TGTGCCAGCAGGGGAGAAACAGGGACACAAGAGACCCAGTACTTC. It codes for CASRGETGTQETQYF.

This rearrangement joins TRBV12-3 or TRBV12-4 to TRBJ2-3, with D unclear. The CDR3 is made up of 15 amino acids. V was cut by 6 bases and J by 5 bases, with 18 bases left in between. CDR3 residues: CASSPAGSKGDTQYF. CDR3 coding DNA: TGTGCCAGCAGCCCCGCAGGCTCTAAGGGAGATACGCAGTATTTT.

The V call is TRBV15, the J call TRBJ2-5, with D possibly TRBD2 on 6 matching bases. The CDR3 covers 16 residues. Germline CDR1 LNHNV, CDR2 YYDKDF (reference sequence). Trimming removed 6 bases from V and 4 bases from J, with 21 bases in between. Here the CDR3 reads CATRARGGGNRETQYF. The CDR3 coding sequence is TGTGCCACCAGAGCAAGGGGAGGAGGGAATCGAGAGACCCAGTACTTC.

This clonotype was seen only a few times. This sequence joins TRBV11-2 and TRBJ2-3; D remains ambiguous. From germline, CDR1 is SGHAT and CDR2 FQNNGV. The CDR3 totals 12 residues. Trimming took off 1 base at V and 5 bases at J, with 4 bases between the two ends. The DNA for the CDR3 is TGTGCCAGCAGCTTAGTGGGAGATACGCAGTATTTT. The encoded protein is CASSLVGDTQYF.

The gene calls are TRBV6-5 and TRBJ2-1, with D possibly TRBD2 on 5 matching bases. Germline CDR1 MNHEY, CDR2 SVGAGI. The CDR3 is 14 amino acids. The V end lost 6 bases, the J end lost 6 bases, and 15 bases lay between the germline ends. CDR3 nucleotide sequence: TGTGCCAGCAGCCTGCTACGGGGATCCAATGAGCAGTTCTTC. This gives the protein CASSLLRGSNEQFF.

The rearrangement uses TRBV5-1 and TRBJ2-3; no firm D call. V lost 0 bases and J lost 5, with 13 bases in between. This CDR3 region has 15 residues. Germline CDR1 reads SGHRS; CDR2 reads YFSETQ. The CDR3 reads CASSLEDRGIDTQYF. The CDR3 nucleotides are TGCGCCAGCAGCTTGGAAGATCGAGGCATAGATACGCAGTATTTT.

The chain couples TRBV12-3 or TRBV12-4 to TRBJ1-6; 9 bases are a match to TRBD1. CDR3 size: 14 residues. J gave up 5 bases and V 10 bases, and 6 bases lay outside the gene matches. DNA for the CDR3: TGTGCCACTAAGAGGGACAGGGATAATTCACCCCTCCACTTT. Amino acids: CATKRDRDNSPLHF.

V gene TRBV18 combines with J gene TRBJ2-7; D unresolved. The germline gives CDR1 KGHSH, CDR2 LQKENI. This CDR3 comprises 17 residues. V was trimmed by 2 bases and J by 0 bases, leaving 17 bases between them. CDR3 in amino acids: CASSPMSSGLSSYEQYF. For the CDR3, the DNA is TGTGCCAGCTCACCAATGAGCTCCGGGCTAAGCTCCTACGAGCAGTACTTC.

The V gene is TRBV24-1, the J gene TRBJ2-1; 7 nucleotides match TRBD2. The CDR3 covers 15 residues. The V segment lost 5 bases and the J segment 7 bases; nucleotides outside the gene matches: 10. From germline, CDR1 is KGHDR and CDR2 SFDVKD. This chain's CDR3 is CATSGRAGEKNEQFF. Written as DNA, the CDR3 is TGTGCCACCAGTGGTCGCGCGGGGGAGAAAAATGAGCAGTTCTTC.

This clonotype counts as medium-sized. The conserved final phenylalanine or tryptophan is absent from the CDR3, which likely points to a read error. It is unclear where the CDR3 begins or ends on the DNA, so no DNA is shown, and the CDR3 is as TCRdb lists it. The gene calls are TRBV11-2 and TRBJ2-1; the table's D call, TRBD2, was not checked against the DNA. Germline V gives CDR1 SGHAT, CDR2 FQNNGV. The CDR3 length is 12 residues, termini included. CDR3 residues: CASSLNRGPLVL.

The genes are TRBV4-2 and TRBJ2-3, with a weak D call TRBD2 (5 bases). Germline lookup yields CDR1 LGHNA and CDR2 YNFKEQ. The V gene lost 0 bases and the J gene lost 8 bases, with 12 bases spanning the gap. The CDR3 runs to 14 residues. CDR3 loop: CASSQDGNLGTQYF. CDR3 DNA sequence: TGTGCCAGCAGCCAAGACGGGAACCTCGGTACGCAGTATTTT.

The chain uses TRBV20-1 and TRBJ2-7, with 9 bases aligning to TRBD2. The trim removed 5 bases at V and 0 bases at J, leaving 5 bases unmatched. The length of the CDR3 is 14 residues. Germline CDR1 DFQATT, CDR2 SNEGSKA (reference sequence). CDR3 loop: CSASGGGASYEQYF. CDR3 DNA sequence: TGCAGTGCTTCTGGCGGGGGGGCCTCCTACGAGCAGTACTTC.

This chain links TRBV7-2 with TRBJ2-5; weak D call: TRBD1 (6 bases). The ends were cut back, 4 bases at V and 4 bases at J, with 13 bases in the middle. CDR1 SGHTA and CDR2 FQGNSA come from the germline V gene. The CDR3 contains 14 residues. CDR3 in amino acids: CASSSTGLRETQYF. CDR3 DNA sequence: TGTGCCAGCAGCTCCACAGGGTTGAGAGAGACCCAGTACTTC.

The chain uses TRBV7-9 and TRBJ1-2, with D unresolved. Trimming cost V 3 bases and J 4 bases, with 12 bases left between them. Germline CDR1 and CDR2: SEHNR and FQNEAQ (reference sequence). There are 14 residues in the CDR3. For the CDR3, the DNA is TGTGCCAGCAGCTTCCTAAGTGCCTCCTATGGCTACACCTTC. Its protein is CASSFLSASYGYTF.

The genes are TRBV3-1 and TRBJ2-7, with D perhaps being TRBD1 or TRBD2 (5 bases each). The germline CDR1 and CDR2 sequences are LGHDT and YNNKEL (reference sequence). The CDR3 consists of 13 residues. V lost 2 bases and J lost 9, with 14 bases in between. The CDR3 sequence is CASSQPGTAPQYF. The CDR3 coding sequence is TGTGCCAGCAGCCAACCCGGGACCGCGCCGCAGTACTTC.

By its share, this clonotype is medium-sized (0.01 to 0.1%). The chain combines TRBV5-8 with TRBJ2-1; D is possibly TRBD1 or TRBD2 (5 bases each). Germline CDR1 and CDR2: SGHTS and YDEGEE. V was clipped by 6 bases and J by 4 bases, with 14 bases between them. CDR3 length: 14 residues. CDR3 sequence: CASTWDVKYNEQFF. CDR3 sequence (DNA): TGTGCCAGCACCTGGGACGTTAAGTACAATGAGCAGTTCTTC.

The CDR3 DNA reads TGCAGTGCTAGAGATCGGCGGAGCCCGTCTCGCGATGAGCAGTTCTTC. As protein: CSARDRRSPSRDEQFF. The rearrangement uses TRBV20-1 and TRBJ2-1; D remains unclear. Trimming removed 0 bases from V and 8 bases from J, with 20 bases in between. CDR1 and CDR2 from the germline V gene are DFQATT and SNEGSKA (reference sequence). The CDR3 extends over 16 amino acids.

The sample holds one count of this clonotype. The V and J genes are TRBV4-1 and TRBJ2-7, with D perhaps assigned TRBD1 or TRBD2 (5 bases each). V dropped 4 bases and J dropped 5 bases, with 21 bases sitting between them. The CDR3 totals 16 residues. Germline loops: CDR1 MGHRA, CDR2 YSYEKL. DNA for the CDR3: TGCGCCAGCAGCCTCCTGCTAACTCCGGGACCAGACGAGCAGTACTTC. Translated: CASSLLLTPGPDEQYF.

The genes are TRBV4-2 and TRBJ1-1; D remains ambiguous. CDR1 and CDR2 (germline): LGHNA, YNFKEQ. The V and J ends lost 7 bases and 1 base respectively, with 13 bases between them. The CDR3 covers 14 residues. The chain's CDR3 is CASISMAGNTEAFF. CDR3 DNA: TGTGCCAGCATATCGATGGCGGGGAACACTGAAGCTTTCTTT.

The chain carries TRBV6-2 or TRBV6-3 and TRBJ2-5; D not certain. This CDR3 spans 14 amino acids. Germline V gene lookup returns CDR1 MNHEY and CDR2 SVGEGT. V was shortened by 2 bases and J by 8 bases, with 15 bases between the two germline ends. CDR3 nucleotides: TGTGCCAGCAGTTACGAAAGACCACCGGGTACCCAGTACTTC. Protein product: CASSYERPPGTQYF.

The chain recombines TRBV7-9 with TRBJ2-7; D ambiguous. This CDR3 contains 13 residues. CDR1 SEHNR and CDR2 FQNEAQ come from the germline V gene (reference sequence). V lost 5 bases and J lost 2, with 10 bases in between. CDR3 nucleotides: TGTGCCAGCAGCCTCACTCATGCCTACGAGCAGTACGTC. This translates into CASSLTHAYEQYV.

The chain couples TRBV28 to TRBJ1-6; a possible D gene is TRBD1 (5 bases). CDR1 and CDR2 (germline): MDHEN, SYDVKM. Trimming removed 5 bases at V and 10 bases at J, with 18 bases between. The CDR3 sequence is 15 residues long. The chain's CDR3 is CASSDSRGVGSPLHF. The CDR3 coding sequence is TGTGCCAGCAGTGACAGCCGGGGTGTAGGCTCACCCCTCCACTTT.